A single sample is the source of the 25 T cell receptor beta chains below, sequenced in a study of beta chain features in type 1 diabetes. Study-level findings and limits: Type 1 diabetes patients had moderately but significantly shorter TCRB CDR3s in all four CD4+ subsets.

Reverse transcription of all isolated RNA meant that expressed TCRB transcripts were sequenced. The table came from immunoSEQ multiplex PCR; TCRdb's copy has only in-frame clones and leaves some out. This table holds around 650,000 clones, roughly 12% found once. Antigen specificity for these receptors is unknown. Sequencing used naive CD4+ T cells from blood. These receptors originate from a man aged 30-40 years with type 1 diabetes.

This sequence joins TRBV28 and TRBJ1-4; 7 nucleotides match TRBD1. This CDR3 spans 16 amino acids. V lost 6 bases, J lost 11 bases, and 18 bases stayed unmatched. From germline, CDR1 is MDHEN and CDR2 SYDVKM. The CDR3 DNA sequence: TGTGCCAGCAGCGCCTGGGGGACAGCCAGCGCCCCGAAACTGTTTTTT. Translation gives CASSAWGTASAPKLFF.

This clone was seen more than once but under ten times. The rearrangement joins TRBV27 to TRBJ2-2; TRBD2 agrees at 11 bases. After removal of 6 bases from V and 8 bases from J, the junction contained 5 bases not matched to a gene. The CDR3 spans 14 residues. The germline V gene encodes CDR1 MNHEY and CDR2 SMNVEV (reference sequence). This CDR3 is CASRGTSGTGELFF. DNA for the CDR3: TGTGCCAGCAGGGGGACTAGCGGTACAGGGGAGCTGTTTTTT.

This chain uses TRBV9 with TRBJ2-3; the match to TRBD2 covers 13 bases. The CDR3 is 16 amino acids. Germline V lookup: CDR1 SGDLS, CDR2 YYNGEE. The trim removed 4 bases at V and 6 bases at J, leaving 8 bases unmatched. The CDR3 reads CASSPPGLAGTDTQYF. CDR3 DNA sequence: TGTGCCAGCAGCCCCCCGGGACTAGCGGGAACTGATACGCAGTATTTT.

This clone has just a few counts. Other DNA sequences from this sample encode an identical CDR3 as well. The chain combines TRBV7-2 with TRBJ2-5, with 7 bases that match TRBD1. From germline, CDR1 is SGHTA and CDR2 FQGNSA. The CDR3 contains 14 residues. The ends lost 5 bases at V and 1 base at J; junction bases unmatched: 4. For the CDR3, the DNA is TGTGCCAGCAGCCCGCGACAGGGCCAAGAGACCCAGTACTTC. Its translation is CASSPRQGQETQYF.

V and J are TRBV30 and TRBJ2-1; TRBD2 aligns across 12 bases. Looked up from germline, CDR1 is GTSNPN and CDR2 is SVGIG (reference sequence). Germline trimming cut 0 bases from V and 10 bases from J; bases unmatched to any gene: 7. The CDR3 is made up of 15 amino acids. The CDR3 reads CAWSVLLAGGIEQFF. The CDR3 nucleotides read TGTGCCTGGAGTGTTCTCCTAGCGGGGGGGATAGAGCAGTTCTTC.

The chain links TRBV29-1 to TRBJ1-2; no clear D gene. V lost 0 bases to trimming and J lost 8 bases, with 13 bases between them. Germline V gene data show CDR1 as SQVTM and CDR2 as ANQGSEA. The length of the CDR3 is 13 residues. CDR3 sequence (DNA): TGCAGCGTTGAAGACCGCTTTTCGTTGGGCTACACCTTC. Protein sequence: CSVEDRFSLGYTF.

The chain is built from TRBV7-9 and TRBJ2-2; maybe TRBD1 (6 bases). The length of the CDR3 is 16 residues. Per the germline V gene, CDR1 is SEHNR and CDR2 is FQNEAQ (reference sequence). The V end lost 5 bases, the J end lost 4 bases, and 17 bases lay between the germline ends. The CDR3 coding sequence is TGTGCCAGCAGCGAAAAATCGGGACACCTCACCGGGGAGCTGTTTTTT. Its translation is CASSEKSGHLTGELFF. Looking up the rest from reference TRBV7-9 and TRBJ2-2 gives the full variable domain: DTGVSQNPRHKITKRGQNVTFRCDPISEHNRLYWYRQTLGQGPEFLTYFQNEAQLEKSRLLSDRFSAERPKGSFSTLEIQRTEQGDSAMYLCASSEKSGHLTGELFFGEGSRLTVL.

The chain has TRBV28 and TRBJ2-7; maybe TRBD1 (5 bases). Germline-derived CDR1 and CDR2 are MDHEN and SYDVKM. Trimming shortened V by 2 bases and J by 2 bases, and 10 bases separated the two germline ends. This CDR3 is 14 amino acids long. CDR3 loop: CASSLAGQTYEQYF. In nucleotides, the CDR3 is TGTGCCAGCAGTTTAGCCGGACAAACCTACGAGCAGTACTTC.

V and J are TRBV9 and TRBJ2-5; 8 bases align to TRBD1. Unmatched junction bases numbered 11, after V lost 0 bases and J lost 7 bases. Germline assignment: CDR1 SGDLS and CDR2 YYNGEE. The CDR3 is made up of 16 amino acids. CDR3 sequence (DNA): TGTGCCAGCAGCGTAGAGATCCAGGGGGCTTTAGTGACCCAGTACTTC. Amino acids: CASSVEIQGALVTQYF.

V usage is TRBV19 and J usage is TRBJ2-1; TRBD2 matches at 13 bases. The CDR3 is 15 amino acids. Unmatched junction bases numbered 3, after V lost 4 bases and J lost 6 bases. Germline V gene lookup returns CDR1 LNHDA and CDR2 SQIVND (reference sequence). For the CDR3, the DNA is TGTGCCAGTAGTACCTGGACTAGCGGGAGCAATGAGCAGTTCTTC. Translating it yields CASSTWTSGSNEQFF.

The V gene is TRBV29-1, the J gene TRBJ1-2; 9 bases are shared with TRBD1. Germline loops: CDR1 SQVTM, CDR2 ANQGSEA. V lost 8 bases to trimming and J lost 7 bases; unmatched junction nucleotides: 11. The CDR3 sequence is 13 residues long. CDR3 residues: CSSWDRDLSGYTF. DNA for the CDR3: TGCAGCTCATGGGACAGGGACCTGTCTGGCTACACCTTC.

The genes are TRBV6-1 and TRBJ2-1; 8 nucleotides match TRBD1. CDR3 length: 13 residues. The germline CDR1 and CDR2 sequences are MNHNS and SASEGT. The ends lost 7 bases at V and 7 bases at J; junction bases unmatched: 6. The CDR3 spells CASTTGEENEQFF. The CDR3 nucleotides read TGTGCCAGCACGACAGGGGAGGAAAATGAGCAGTTCTTC.

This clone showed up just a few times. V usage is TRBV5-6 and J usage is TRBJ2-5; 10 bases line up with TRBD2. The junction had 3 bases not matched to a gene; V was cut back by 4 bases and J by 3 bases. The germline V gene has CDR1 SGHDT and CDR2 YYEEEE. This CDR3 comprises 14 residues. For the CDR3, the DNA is TGTGCCAGCAGCCCCGGGACTAGCGAAGAGACCCAGTACTTC. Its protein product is CASSPGTSEETQYF.

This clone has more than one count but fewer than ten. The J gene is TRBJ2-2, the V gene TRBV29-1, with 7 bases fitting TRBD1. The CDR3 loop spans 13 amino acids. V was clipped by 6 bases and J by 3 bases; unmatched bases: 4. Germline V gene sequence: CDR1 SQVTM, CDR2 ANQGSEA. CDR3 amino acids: CSVSGGYTGELFF. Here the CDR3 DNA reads TGCAGCGTCTCAGGGGGATACACCGGGGAGCTGTTTTTT.

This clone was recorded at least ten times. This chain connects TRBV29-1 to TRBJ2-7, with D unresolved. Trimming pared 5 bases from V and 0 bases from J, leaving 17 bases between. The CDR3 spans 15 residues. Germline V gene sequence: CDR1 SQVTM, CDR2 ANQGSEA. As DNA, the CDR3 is TGCAGCGTTCCAACCATTCCCAGGAGCTCCTACGAGCAGTACTTC. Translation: CSVPTIPRSSYEQYF.

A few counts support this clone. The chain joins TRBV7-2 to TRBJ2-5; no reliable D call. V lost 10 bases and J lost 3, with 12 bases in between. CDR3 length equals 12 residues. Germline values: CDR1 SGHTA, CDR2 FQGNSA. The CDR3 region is CAKNRAEETQYF. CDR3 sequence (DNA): TGTGCCAAGAACCGGGCAGAAGAGACCCAGTACTTC.

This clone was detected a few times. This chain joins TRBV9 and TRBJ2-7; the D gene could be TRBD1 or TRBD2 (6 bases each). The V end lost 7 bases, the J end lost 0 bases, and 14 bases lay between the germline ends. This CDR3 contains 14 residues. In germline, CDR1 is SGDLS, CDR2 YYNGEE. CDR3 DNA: TGTGCCAGCTCTCGGGGGCAATACTCCTACGAGCAGTACTTC. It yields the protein CASSRGQYSYEQYF.

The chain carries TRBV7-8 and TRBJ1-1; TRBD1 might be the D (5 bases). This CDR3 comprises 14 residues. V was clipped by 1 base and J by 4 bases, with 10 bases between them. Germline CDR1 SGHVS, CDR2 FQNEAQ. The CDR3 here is CASSLEAGGTEAFF. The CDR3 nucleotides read TGTGCCAGCAGCTTAGAGGCTGGGGGCACTGAAGCTTTCTTT.

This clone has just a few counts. The CDR3: CAITAGLQETQYF. In DNA, the CDR3 is TGTGCCATCACTGCGGGGTTACAAGAGACCCAGTACTTC. This chain joins TRBV10-3 and TRBJ2-5, with a weak D call TRBD2 (6 bases). The CDR3 loop spans 13 amino acids. CDR1 and CDR2 (germline): ENHRY, SYGVKD. V lost 7 bases and J 2 bases, leaving 11 bases between the germline ends.

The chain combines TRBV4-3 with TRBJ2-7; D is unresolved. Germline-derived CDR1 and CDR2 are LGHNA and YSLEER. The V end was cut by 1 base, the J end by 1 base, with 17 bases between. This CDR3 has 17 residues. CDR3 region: CASSQGYGYGTSYEQYF. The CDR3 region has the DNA TGCGCCAGCAGCCAAGGATATGGGTACGGCACTTCCTACGAGCAGTACTTC.

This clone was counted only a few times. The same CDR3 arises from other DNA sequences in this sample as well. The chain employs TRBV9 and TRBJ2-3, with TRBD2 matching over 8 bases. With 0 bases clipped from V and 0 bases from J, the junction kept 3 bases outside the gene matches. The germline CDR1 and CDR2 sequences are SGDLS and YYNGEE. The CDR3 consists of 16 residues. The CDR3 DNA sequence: TGTGCCAGCAGCGTAGCGGGGGGGCAGAGCACAGATACGCAGTATTTT. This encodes CASSVAGGQSTDTQYF. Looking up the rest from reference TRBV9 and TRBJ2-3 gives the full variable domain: DSGVTQTPKHLITATGQRVTLRCSPRSGDLSVYWYQQSLDQGLQFLIQYYNGEERAKGNILERFSAQQFPDLHSELNLSSLELGDSALYFCASSVAGGQSTDTQYFGPGTRLTVL.

CDR3 in DNA: TGTGCCAGCAGCCCGAGCGGCTCTGGGGCCAACGTCCTGACTTTC. Translated: CASSPSGSGANVLTF. The gene calls are TRBV11-2 and TRBJ2-6, with TRBD2 as a possible D gene (5 bases). CDR3 length: 15 residues. V lost 5 bases and J lost 0, with 8 bases in between. The germline CDR1 and CDR2 sequences are SGHAT and FQNNGV.

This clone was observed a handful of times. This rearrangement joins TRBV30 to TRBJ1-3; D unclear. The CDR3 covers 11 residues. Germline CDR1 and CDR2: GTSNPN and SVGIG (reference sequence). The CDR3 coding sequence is TGTGCTCGGACTTCTGGAAACACCATATATTTT. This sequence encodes CARTSGNTIYF.

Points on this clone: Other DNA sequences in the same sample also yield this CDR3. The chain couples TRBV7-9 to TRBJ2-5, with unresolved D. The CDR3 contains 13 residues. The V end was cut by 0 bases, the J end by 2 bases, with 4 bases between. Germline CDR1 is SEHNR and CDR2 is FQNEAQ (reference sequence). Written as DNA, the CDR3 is TGTGCCAGCAGCTTAGCAGATCAAGAGACCCAGTACTTC. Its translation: CASSLADQETQYF.

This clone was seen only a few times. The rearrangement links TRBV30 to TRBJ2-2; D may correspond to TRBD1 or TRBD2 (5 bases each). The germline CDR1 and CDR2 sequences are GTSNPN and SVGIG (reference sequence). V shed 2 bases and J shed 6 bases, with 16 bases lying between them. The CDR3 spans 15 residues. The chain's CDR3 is CAWSISGAAAGELFF. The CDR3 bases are TGTGCCTGGAGTATTTCCGGGGCTGCGGCCGGGGAGCTGTTTTTT.